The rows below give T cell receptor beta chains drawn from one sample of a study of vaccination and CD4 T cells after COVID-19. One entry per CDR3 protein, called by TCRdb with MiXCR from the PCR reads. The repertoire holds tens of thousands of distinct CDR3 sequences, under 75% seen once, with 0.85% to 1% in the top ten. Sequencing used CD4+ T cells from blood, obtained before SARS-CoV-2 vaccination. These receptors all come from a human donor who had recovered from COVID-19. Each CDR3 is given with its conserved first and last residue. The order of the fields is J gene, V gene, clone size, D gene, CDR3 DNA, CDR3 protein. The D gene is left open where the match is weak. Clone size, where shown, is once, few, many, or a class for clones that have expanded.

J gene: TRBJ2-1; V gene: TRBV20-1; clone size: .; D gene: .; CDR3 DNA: TGCAGTGCTCTCCGGGAGTCCTGGGATGAGCAGTTCTTC; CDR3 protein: CSALRESWDEQFF
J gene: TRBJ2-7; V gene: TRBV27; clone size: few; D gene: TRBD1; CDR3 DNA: TGTGCCAGCAGTTTATATCCAGGGGGCTCATACGAGCAGTACTTC; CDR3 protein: CASSLYPGGSYEQYF
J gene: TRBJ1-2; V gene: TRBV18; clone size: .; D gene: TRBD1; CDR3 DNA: TGTGCCAGCTCACCATCCGACAGGGTCTATGGCTACACCTTC; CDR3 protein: CASSPSDRVYGYTF
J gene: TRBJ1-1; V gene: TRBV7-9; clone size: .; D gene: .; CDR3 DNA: TGTGCCAGCAGCCAGTGGGGAGGGCCCAACACTGAAGCTTTCTTT; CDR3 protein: CASSQWGGPNTEAFF
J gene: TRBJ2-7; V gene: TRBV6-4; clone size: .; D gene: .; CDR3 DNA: TGTGCCAGCAGTGACTCTACTAGCAAGAAGCCCTACGAGCAGTACTTC; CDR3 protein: CASSDSTSKKPYEQYF
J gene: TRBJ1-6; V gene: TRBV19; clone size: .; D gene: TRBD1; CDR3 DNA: TGTGCCAGTAGTATAACATCCGGGACAGGGGGCCCACCCCTCCACTTT; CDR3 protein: CASSITSGTGGPPLHF
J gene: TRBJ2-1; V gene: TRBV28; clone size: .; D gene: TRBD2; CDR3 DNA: TGTGCCAGCAGTTTATCCCCGGCTAGCGGGAGTAGGAATGAGCAGTTCTTC; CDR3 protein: CASSLSPASGSRNEQFF
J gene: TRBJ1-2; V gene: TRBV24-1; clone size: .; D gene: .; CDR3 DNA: TGTGCCACCAGGGGGGAGCGGGGGACCAGCGACTATGGCTACACCTTC; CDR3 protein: CATRGERGTSDYGYTF
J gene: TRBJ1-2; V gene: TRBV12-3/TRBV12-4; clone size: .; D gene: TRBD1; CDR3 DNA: TGTGCCAGCAGCTCACAGGGGGCAGGTCGGGATGGCTACACCTTC; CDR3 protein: CASSSQGAGRDGYTF
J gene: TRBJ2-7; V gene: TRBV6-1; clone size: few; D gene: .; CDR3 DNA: TGTGCCAGCACCAGGCGTGGGCCAAGGAGCTACGAGCAGTACTTC; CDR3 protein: CASTRRGPRSYEQYF
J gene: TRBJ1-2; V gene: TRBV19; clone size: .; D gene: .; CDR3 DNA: TGTGCCAGTAGTGCCTCCGTCGGGTATGGCTACACCTTC; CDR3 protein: CASSASVGYGYTF
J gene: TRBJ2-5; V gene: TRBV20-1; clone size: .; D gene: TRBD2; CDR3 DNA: TGCAGTGCCACCATGGGGGGGGATTGGCAAGAGACCCAGTACTTC; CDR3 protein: CSATMGGDWQETQYF
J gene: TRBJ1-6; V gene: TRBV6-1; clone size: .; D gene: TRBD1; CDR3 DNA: TGTGCCAGCAGTCCCCCCCGGACAGGGACGAATTCACCCCTCCACTTT; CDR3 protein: CASSPPRTGTNSPLHF
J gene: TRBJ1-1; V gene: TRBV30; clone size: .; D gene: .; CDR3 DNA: TGTGCCTGGAGTGTACTCGAGCTGTCGGGGCCCAGGAACACTGAAGCTTTCTTT; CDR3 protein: CAWSVLELSGPRNTEAFF
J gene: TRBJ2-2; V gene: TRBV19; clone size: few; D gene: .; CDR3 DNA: TGTGCCAGTAGTCCCCGAGGGATTAGCGGCAGATGGGAGCTGTTTTTT; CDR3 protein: CASSPRGISGRWELFF